This section outlines one TCR beta chain sequence together with its context. The antigen it binds to is not known. It has no much larger one-base neighbor in the sample; base qualities were not kept. The library was generated by the immunoSEQ multiplex PCR assay. For the multiplex PCR, a mixture combining 60 forward primers for TCR Vbeta segments and 13 reverse primers for TCR Jbeta segments was used. A multiplex PCR assay on genomic DNA amplified the CDR3 region of rearranged TCR beta genes. The Illumina HiSeq System was used to sequence the amplified TCR beta libraries as 87-base-pair reads. In the paper's pipeline: A later analysis counted tens of millions of unique TCR beta chains across the approximately 700 repertoires, and roughly 9.9 million of these chains were shared by at least two donors. To remove PCR and sequencing errors, raw reads were error-corrected and collapsed into unique sequences using a nearest-neighbor algorithm that merged closely related sequences. V, D and J gene segments were assigned by aligning CDR3 sequences to IMGT reference sequences. Each retained sequence needed at least a six-nucleotide match to both a V gene segment and a J gene segment. Rearrangements were called productive when the CDR3 lacked stop codons and stayed in frame with V and J; all others were non-productive. CDR3 was defined according to IMGT convention as the region running from the second conserved V-encoded cysteine to the conserved J-encoded phenylalanine. In an earlier analysis of roughly 610 of the donors, sequences lacking an unambiguous match to a single V gene segment were excluded. In an earlier analysis of approximately 610 of the donors, V segments were called functional above 56.7% productive rearrangements and were called segregating when the between-donor standard deviation exceeded 5%. A statistical classification framework was developed to diagnose cytomegalovirus status using the catalog of TCR beta chain sequences. V and J gene assignment, in a later analysis, came from comparing TCR nucleotide sequences with IMGT/GENE-DB human TR gene sequences. In a later analysis, CDR3 sequences and most-parsimonious VDJ recombination scenarios were assigned using the TCRdist pipeline. In a later analysis, each TCR beta chain was defined by its CDR3 amino acid sequence together with its V-gene family, and reads without a unique V-gene family were excluded. A later analysis removed nearly 600 highly shared, low-generation-probability nucleotide sequences to deal with suspected cross-contamination and a sequencing artifact. A later analysis calculated a clonal expansion index for each public chain from normalized within-repertoire ranks of inferred template counts. In a later analysis, generation probabilities were computed using a VDJ recombination model fitted to out-of-frame rearrangements, and the results were checked against IGoR. Hypergeometric tests were used in a later analysis to score TCR-TCR, TCR-HLA and TCR-CMV co-occurrence, with a repertoire-size bias correction applied to the TCR pairs. In a later analysis, false discovery rates were estimated by permuting HLA or CMV assignments 20 times. In a later analysis, co-occurring TCRs were grouped using DBSCAN, with TCRdist sequence similarity added in when clustering inside HLA-allele-positive subsets. Repertoires with fewer than 30,000 or more than 120,000 public chains, plus five repertoires with anomalous nucleotide sharing, were excluded from co-occurrence clustering. The table comes from immuneACCESS by way of TCRdb, which keeps in-frame sequences with V and J called. Part of the clones is missing from these tables; in studies checked, under half for an unresolved V gene and the rest for unknown reasons. V and J calls and clone size are given by that table; D and trimming were obtained from the DNA. The sample data list about 150,000 clones, and roughly 80% of these were observed just once. The ten largest account for 3.5% to 5.5% of the sample.

The germline V gene sets CDR1 to KGHSH and CDR2 to LQKENI. From its cysteine to its phenylalanine, the CDR3 spans 15 amino acids. This entry keeps only the CDR3 DNA: 45 bases, framed from base 1. Trimming leaves V shorter by 4 bases and J shorter by 6 bases, with the junction holding 10 bases beyond the gene matches. The entry originates in a study of cytomegalovirus exposure and HLA in healthy donors (dated by TCRdb to 2016 to 2017). Broadly, across the study: In an earlier analysis of 550 to 750 of the donors, 276 Gb of sequence data and 120 million or so unique TCR beta sequences from 180 million or so T cells were reported. All discovery cohort repertoires had been generated using a single sequencing platform. Typing coverage varied by locus: roughly 620-640 donors for A, B, C, DRB1 and DQB1; roughly 560 for DQA1; nearly 610 for DPA1; 450 to 480 for DPB1. Along with the approximately 700-subject first cohort, a separate validation cohort of more than 90 different subjects was used. High-throughput TCR immunosequencing, statistical association of individual TCRs with disease status, and machine learning were combined to predict cytomegalovirus infection status. HLA typing covered class I and class II loci at four-digit resolution. On average, roughly 250,000 unique TCR beta nucleotide sequences were sequenced per donor among 300 to 500 genotyped donors of the cohort, with 15% to 20% of those sequences being non-productive. An early release covering about 600 HLA-typed donors comprised approximately 300 gigabases of sequencing data and around 86 million unique TCR sequences. A later genetic analysis used genome-wide SNP genotypes for about 65% of the 666 donors, treating that subset as a discovery cohort. Of the 300 to 450 genotyped donors, 65% to 90% were placed in the genetic ancestry cluster associated with self-reported Caucasian donors. In the later analysis, no new phenotypic data were used to find candidate immune exposures; instead, reliance was placed on TCR beta sequences and their occurrence across donors. In a later analysis, previously published TCR beta repertoires from fewer than 750 donors were re-analyzed and high-resolution HLA genotyping was added so that TCR occurrence patterns could be studied. Roughly five DR-DQ haplotypes were treated as single units for association and clustering because of strong linkage in the cohort. The study profiled the T cell repertoires of approximately 700 subjects by immunosequencing and related them to cytomegalovirus serostatus. In an earlier analysis of a few hundred of the donors, high-throughput TCR beta sequencing was used to judge whether each TCR beta V gene segment behaved as functional or pseudogenic. Donor age, sex, ethnicity and CMV serostatus were collected together with the repertoire data. The aim of the study was to test whether cataloging public T cell receptors could identify signatures of past pathogen exposure.

In total, around 600 healthy bone marrow donors made up the cohort. Cohort members were all nominally healthy when sampled, although unrecorded immune exposures were likely present. The donor tested CMV seropositive, placing the donor among the 290 or so seropositive members of the cohort. Every donor gave a peripheral blood sample, and the peripheral blood mononuclear cells from that sample were used for TCR beta sequencing. The Qiagen DNeasy Blood Extraction Kit was used to extract genomic DNA from the blood cell samples. The investigation overall reported the following: Presence/absence analyses assumed roughly uniform sequencing depth across donors, an assumption that may not hold. Strong co-occurrence of HLA alleles, especially DR and DQ, made assigning TCR associations to individual alleles difficult. Compared with equally common non-associated chains, HLA-associated TCR beta chains in a later analysis were more clonally expanded and had lower generation probabilities. At a false discovery rate of 0.05, a later analysis linked 16,951 TCR beta sequences to specific HLA alleles. Because HLA typing was unavailable for some donors at each locus, only the typed subset was used in association tests. Across donors, most TCR sequences were observed very rarely, whereas some public TCRs were present in many individuals. A later analysis reported that several top co-occurrence clusters appeared linked to parvovirus B19, influenza, CMV and Epstein-Barr virus. Some IMGT-functional V segments, including TRBV6-2 and TRBV6-3, could not be distinguished by the 87-base-pair reads and were therefore excluded. A later genetic analysis associated a missense DCLRE1C variant with V-gene and J-gene trimming of TCR beta chains, and an independent cohort replicated the association. A few of the identified cytomegalovirus-associated TCR beta chains were confirmed in vitro to be specific for cytomegalovirus antigens. Correlated functional status among segregating V segments might reflect linkage disequilibrium, but an unknown experimental factor could not be ruled out. According to a later analysis, TCR association rates differed among HLA loci, with DRB1 alleles showing the most associated TCRs and HLA-C alleles showing the fewest. In the study, around 160 TCR beta chains were listed as associated with cytomegalovirus. This cohort had only TCR beta chains sequenced, and the lack of alpha or paired-chain data limited which features could be detected. A further reported finding was that TCR beta sequences accurately predicted the HLA-A and HLA-B alleles for most subjects in the first cohort. Because counts were too low, roughly 17 rarely observed V segments, including chromosome 9 orphons, were left out of the earlier analysis of over 550 of the donors. In a later genetic analysis, fewer N-insertions in productive TCRs were reported among donors in an Asian-associated ancestry cluster than the roughly 700-donor mean. A cluster of highly shared sequence variants was judged likely to be a technical artifact of the sequencing pipeline. It was suggested by the authors that the approach could potentially be generalized to other disease states and immunological phenotypes. Most CMV-associated TCR beta chains appeared to be HLA-restricted in a later analysis, and the HLA associations seemed to be driven largely by CMV exposure. CMV serostatus was the only immune exposure information available for the cohort. In both the original and validation cohorts, the classifier was reported to diagnose cytomegalovirus status with high specificity and sensitivity. In an earlier analysis of more than 450 of the donors, most TCR beta V segments were observed in productive rearrangements about 90% or about 30% of the time, broadly matching IMGT annotations.

The sequenced sample was PBMCs. This sequence was found in a woman in her 40s in good health and CMV-seropositive. The receptor chain draws on TRBV18 and TRBJ1-2; 8 junctional bases match TRBD1. The CDR3 amino acid sequence is: CASSRDRQGIHGYTF. The nucleotide sequence is given as TGTGCCAGCTCACGAGACCGACAGGGGATCCATGGCTACACCTTC. Reference TRBV18 and TRBJ1-2 proteins supply the regions before and after the CDR3; the full variable domain is: NAGVMQNPRHLVRRRGQEARLRCSPMKGHSHVYWYRQLPEEGLKFMVYLQKENIIDESGMPKERFSAEFPKEGPSILRIQQVVRGDSAAYFCASSRDRQGIHGYTFGSGTRLTVV.